Each of the 30 T cell receptor beta chains below was sequenced from the same sample in a study of blood T cell repertoires in COVID-19 (dated by TCRdb to about 2020). The library was prepared using the immunoSEQ multiplex PCR assay. Held by TCRdb, this immuneACCESS table contains in-frame sequences only and omits some clones. Under half of the omission traces to an unresolved V gene where checked; the cause of the rest is unknown. Within this sample are around 62,000 clones, with approximately 88% of them counted one time only. In total, the top ten clones hold around 8% of the sample. The source material was peripheral blood. The source is a middle-aged man with active COVID-19.

The chain couples TRBV3-1 (or the pseudogene TRBV3-2) to TRBJ2-2; weak D call: TRBD1 (5 bases). Germline assignment: CDR1 LGHDT and CDR2 YNNKEL (reference sequence). The CDR3 sequence is 16 residues long. V was shortened by 1 base and J by 4 bases, with 13 bases between the two germline ends. The DNA of the CDR3 is TGTGCCAGCAGCCAAGTGCTCAGGGCAGGCACCGGGGAGCTGTTTTTT. It codes for CASSQVLRAGTGELFF.

In the case of this clone: Other DNA sequences in the sample encode the same CDR3. The genes are TRBV7-9 and TRBJ2-1; 12 positions match TRBD2. From germline, CDR1 is SEHNR and CDR2 FQNEAQ (reference sequence). The CDR3 is 16 residues long. The V gene end was trimmed by 6 bases and the J gene end by 4 bases; junction bases not matched to a gene: 7. The CDR3 nucleotides read TGTGCCAGCAGATCTGGACTAGCGGGACCGTACAATGAGCAGTTCTTC. Translating gives CASRSGLAGPYNEQFF.

The V gene is TRBV5-1, the J gene TRBJ2-1, with 7 positions matching TRBD1. The CDR3 is made up of 13 amino acids. Germline CDR1 and CDR2: SGHRS and YFSETQ. The ends lost 5 bases at V and 5 bases at J; junction bases unmatched: 4. CDR3 residues: CASRRQGDNEQFF. The CDR3, as DNA: TGCGCCAGCAGGAGGCAGGGGGACAATGAGCAGTTCTTC.

The rearrangement links TRBV7-9 to TRBJ1-5, with a possible D match to TRBD1 (5 bases). V dropped 5 bases and J dropped 3 bases, with 11 bases sitting between them. The CDR3 has 14 amino acids. Germline CDR1 reads SEHNR; CDR2 reads FQNEAQ (reference sequence). CDR3 amino acids: CASSRDRTNQPQHF. The CDR3 DNA reads TGTGCCAGCAGCCGAGACAGAACCAATCAGCCCCAGCATTTT.

The chain uses TRBV7-9 and TRBJ1-3, with 7 bases lining up with TRBD1. The CDR3 runs to 17 residues. V was pared by 1 base and J by 2 bases, with 8 bases of the junction left unmatched. The germline V gene has CDR1 SEHNR and CDR2 FQNEAQ (reference sequence). The CDR3 DNA sequence: TGTGCCAGCAGCTTAGTAGGAGGACAGGCGCCTGGAAACACCATATATTTT. Its translation is CASSLVGGQAPGNTIYF.

The V gene is TRBV4-1, the J gene TRBJ1-5; D is undetermined. CDR1 MGHRA and CDR2 YSYEKL come from the germline V gene. There are 12 residues in the CDR3. V dropped 1 base and J dropped 10 bases, with 8 bases sitting between them. The CDR3 protein is CASSQGQPPQHF. The DNA for the CDR3 is TGCGCCAGCAGCCAAGGACAACCACCCCAGCATTTT.

V is TRBV7-2 and J is TRBJ2-1, with D hard to call. The CDR3 consists of 13 residues. The germline V gene has CDR1 SGHTA and CDR2 FQGNSA. Between the trimmed V and J ends, which lost 0 bases and 9 bases, there was a span of 9 bases. The CDR3 sequence is CASSLALRGEQFF. The DNA of the CDR3 is TGTGCCAGCAGCTTAGCTCTACGCGGTGAGCAGTTCTTC.

J is TRBJ2-3 and V is TRBV3-1 (or the pseudogene TRBV3-2), with TRBD2 identical over 9 bases. V trimming: 1 base; J trimming: 2 bases; junction bases outside the gene matches: 7. This CDR3 region has 17 residues. Germline CDR1 reads LGHDT; CDR2 reads YNNKEL (reference sequence). The DNA of the CDR3 is TGTGCCAGCAGCCAAGGGGTAGCGGGAGCGACCACAGATACGCAGTATTTT. It translates to CASSQGVAGATTDTQYF.

The rearrangement links TRBV7-9 to TRBJ2-5; 11 nucleotides align to TRBD2. The germline gives CDR1 SEHNR, CDR2 FQNEAQ (reference sequence). The CDR3 spans 15 residues. The junction had 10 bases not matched to a gene; V was cut back by 9 bases and J by 4 bases. CDR3 protein: CASGRLAGSSETQYF. The CDR3 DNA reads TGTGCCAGTGGTAGACTAGCGGGGAGTTCAGAGACCCAGTACTTC.

This clone was seen a few times. V usage is TRBV5-8 and J usage is TRBJ1-3, with a possible D match to TRBD1 (5 bases). V was cut by 6 bases and J by 0 bases, with 13 bases left in between. The germline V gene encodes CDR1 SGHTS and CDR2 YDEGEE. The CDR3 consists of 15 residues. DNA for the CDR3: TGTGCCAGCATCCCATGGGGGGTCTCTGGAAACACCATATATTTT. Amino acids: CASIPWGVSGNTIYF.

V gene TRBV7-9 combines with J gene TRBJ1-2; 8 bases fit TRBD1. Germline values: CDR1 SEHNR, CDR2 FQNEAQ (reference sequence). The CDR3 contains 13 residues. J was trimmed by 13 bases and V by 5 bases; bases with no gene match: 12. In DNA form, the CDR3 reads TGTGCCAGCAGCCGTCCCGGGACAGGCGGTTGCACCTTC. Protein: CASSRPGTGGCTF.

This chain uses TRBV5-8 with TRBJ1-2; D unclear. Germline-derived CDR1 and CDR2 are SGHTS and YDEGEE. Deletions cut 0 bases from V and 8 bases from J, with 8 bases between. This CDR3 is built from 12 residues. The CDR3 protein is CASSLGLLGYTF. In DNA, the CDR3 is TGTGCCAGCAGCTTGGGGCTTTTAGGCTACACCTTC.

This clone turned up a few times. This chain joins TRBV27 and TRBJ2-7, with TRBD1 matching over 9 bases. The ends lost 1 base at V and 6 bases at J; junction bases unmatched: 4. CDR1 and CDR2 from the germline V gene are MNHEY and SMNVEV (reference sequence). This CDR3 is 14 amino acids long. This CDR3 reads CASSLLGQGLEQYF. Here the CDR3 DNA reads TGTGCCAGCAGTTTATTGGGACAGGGACTCGAGCAGTACTTC.

The rearrangement links TRBV6-2 or TRBV6-3 to TRBJ2-5; 7 bases match TRBD2. There are 15 residues in the CDR3. Germline V CDR1 and CDR2: MNHEY, SVGEGT. V trimming: 5 bases; J trimming: 3 bases; junction bases outside the gene matches: 9. The chain's CDR3 is CASSAWGGTEETQYF. The CDR3 DNA sequence: TGTGCCAGCAGTGCGTGGGGGGGGACCGAAGAGACCCAGTACTTC.

The V gene is TRBV12-3 or TRBV12-4, the J gene TRBJ1-5, with TRBD1 identical over 7 bases. The CDR3 length is 13 residues. J lost 7 bases, V lost 5 bases, and 5 bases had no gene match. This CDR3 is CASSRQGNQPQHF. CDR3 bases: TGTGCCAGCAGTCGACAGGGAAACCAGCCCCAGCATTTT.

The chain uses TRBV13 and TRBJ2-2; no clear D. This CDR3 has 13 amino acids. CDR1 PRHDT and CDR2 FYEKMQ come from the germline V gene (reference sequence). Trimming removed 3 bases from V and 6 bases from J, with 8 bases in between. The CDR3 is CASSFPGAGELFF. CDR3 coding DNA: TGTGCCAGCAGCTTTCCAGGCGCCGGGGAGCTGTTTTTT.

Only one count was recorded for this clone. The J gene is TRBJ1-1, the V gene TRBV18; maybe TRBD1 (6 bases). Trimming left V 0 bases short and J 1 base short, with 6 bases between. The CDR3 extends over 14 amino acids. The germline V gene has CDR1 KGHSH and CDR2 LQKENI. CDR3 amino acids: CASSPPGGNTEAFF. The DNA for the CDR3 is TGTGCCAGCTCACCACCAGGGGGGAACACTGAAGCTTTCTTT. The entire variable domain, with the rest obtained from reference TRBV18 and TRBJ1-1, is as follows: NAGVMQNPRHLVRRRGQEARLRCSPMKGHSHVYWYRQLPEEGLKFMVYLQKENIIDESGMPKERFSAEFPKEGPSILRIQQVVRGDSAAYFCASSPPGGNTEAFFGQGTRLTVV.

J is TRBJ1-2 and V is TRBV11-2; weak D call: TRBD1 (6 bases). This CDR3 is 15 amino acids long. Per the germline V gene, CDR1 is SGHAT and CDR2 is FQNNGV. Trimming took 1 base from V and 8 from J, leaving 17 bases between them. The CDR3, as DNA: TGTGCCAGCAGCTTAGCCGGGACACTACCGAAGGGCTACACCTTC. Its protein product is CASSLAGTLPKGYTF.

The chain uses TRBV7-9 and TRBJ2-1, with 8 bases fitting TRBD1. Germline CDR1 is SEHNR and CDR2 is FQNEAQ (reference sequence). This CDR3 region has 18 residues. V lost 3 bases and J lost 4; bases outside the gene matches: 14. The CDR3, as DNA: TGTGCCAGCAGCTTGGTGTGGGTACAGGGGGACGGTTACAATGAGCAGTTCTTC. It specifies CASSLVWVQGDGYNEQFF.

The chain couples TRBV7-9 to TRBJ1-2; possibly TRBD1 for D (5 bases). V lost 3 bases and J 6 bases, leaving 11 bases between the germline ends. The CDR3 sequence is 13 residues long. Germline V lookup: CDR1 SEHNR, CDR2 FQNEAQ (reference sequence). In nucleotides, the CDR3 is TGTGCCAGCAGCTTTTCAGGGCAGGATGGCTACACCTTC. Translated: CASSFSGQDGYTF. The full variable domain, in which reference TRBV7-9 and TRBJ1-2 provide the parts outside the CDR3, is DTGVSQNPRHKITKRGQNVTFRCDPISEHNRLYWYRQTLGQGPEFLTYFQNEAQLEKSRLLSDRFSAERPKGSFSTLEIQRTEQGDSAMYLCASSFSGQDGYTFGSGTRLTVV.

The chain joins TRBV7-9 to TRBJ2-3; D is possibly TRBD2 (5 bases). The CDR3 runs to 17 residues. With 6 bases removed from V and 1 base from J, the gap between germline ends came to 20 bases. CDR1 is SEHNR, CDR2 FQNEAQ, per germline (reference sequence). This chain's CDR3 is CASRPRARVTGTDTQYF. The CDR3 DNA follows: TGTGCCAGCAGACCACGGGCGCGGGTGACTGGCACAGATACGCAGTATTTT.

This sequence joins TRBV3-1 (or the pseudogene TRBV3-2) and TRBJ2-2; D might be TRBD2 (6 bases). Germline CDR1 LGHDT, CDR2 YNNKEL (reference sequence). There are 15 residues in the CDR3. Trimming cost V 0 bases and J 5 bases, with 10 bases left between them. The CDR3 reads CASSQDLGGTGELFF. CDR3 sequence (DNA): TGTGCCAGCAGCCAAGATCTTGGGGGGACCGGGGAGCTGTTTTTT.

The sample holds a few counts of this clone. This rearrangement joins TRBV7-6 to TRBJ2-7; 11 bases line up with TRBD2. The V and J ends lost 4 bases and 4 bases, in that order; junction bases with no gene match: 9. The CDR3 is 16 residues long. Germline V lookup: CDR1 SGHVS, CDR2 FNYEAQ. The CDR3 region is CASSSPTSGTFYEQYF. DNA for the CDR3: TGTGCCAGCAGCTCCCCGACTAGCGGGACCTTTTACGAGCAGTACTTC. Together with reference TRBV7-6 and TRBJ2-7, the CDR3 gives the full variable domain: GAGVSQSPRYKVTKRGQDVALRCDPISGHVSLYWYRQALGQGPEFLTYFNYEAQQDKSGLPNDRFSAERPEGSISTLTIQRTEQRDSAMYRCASSSPTSGTFYEQYFGPGTRLTVT.

This chain connects TRBV3-1 (or the pseudogene TRBV3-2) to TRBJ1-4; 9 bases are shared with TRBD1. The CDR3 is 15 residues long. CDR1 LGHDT and CDR2 YNNKEL come from the germline V gene (reference sequence). With 1 base clipped from V and 6 bases from J, the junction kept 3 bases outside the gene matches. The CDR3 DNA is TGTGCCAGCAGCCAAGGGACAGGGGTGGATGAAAAACTGTTTTTT. Its protein product is CASSQGTGVDEKLFF.

The table lists this clone with a count of one. The chain joins TRBV5-1 to TRBJ2-2, with D perhaps TRBD1 (6 bases). Trimming removed 1 base at V and 4 bases at J, with 11 bases between. In germline, CDR1 is SGHRS, CDR2 YFSETQ. This CDR3 has 15 residues. CDR3 DNA: TGCGCCAGCAGCTTGTTACAGGGTAGCACCGGGGAGCTGTTTTTT. It yields the protein CASSLLQGSTGELFF.

The CDR3 nucleotides read TGTGCCAGCAGCGGACAGTTCAGCTCCTATAATTCACCCCTCCACTTT. Its translation: CASSGQFSSYNSPLHF. The gene calls are TRBV7-2 and TRBJ1-6, with a tentative D call TRBD1 (6 bases). The CDR3 contains 16 residues. With 5 bases removed from V and 0 bases from J, the gap between germline ends came to 11 bases. Germline V gene data show CDR1 as SGHTA and CDR2 as FQGNSA.

The genes are TRBV27 and TRBJ2-7; D possibly corresponds to TRBD2 (5 bases). Deletions cut 10 bases from V and 0 bases from J, with 10 bases between. The CDR3 consists of 12 residues. Germline CDR1 and CDR2: MNHEY and SMNVEV (reference sequence). CDR3 region: CATRGSSYEQYF. CDR3 sequence (DNA): TGTGCCACCAGAGGGAGCTCCTACGAGCAGTACTTC.

The V and J genes are TRBV7-9 and TRBJ2-3, with TRBD2 identical over 11 bases. Germline V lookup: CDR1 SEHNR, CDR2 FQNEAQ (reference sequence). V lost 5 bases to trimming and J lost 3 bases; unmatched junction nucleotides: 4. The CDR3 is made up of 15 amino acids. This CDR3 reads CASSISGGGTDTQYF. In DNA form, the CDR3 reads TGTGCCAGCAGCATTAGCGGGGGGGGGACAGATACGCAGTATTTT.

This clone is a singleton in its sample. Other DNA sequences in this sample translate to the same CDR3. The chain has TRBV4-3 and TRBJ1-2; tentative D call: TRBD1 (6 bases). The V end lost 4 bases, the J end lost 5 bases, and 14 bases lay between the germline ends. In germline, CDR1 is LGHNA, CDR2 YSLEER. The CDR3 is 14 amino acids. The CDR3 nucleotides are TGCGCCAGCAGCCCTCGGACAGCTGAATATGGCTACACCTTC. It specifies CASSPRTAEYGYTF.

The genes are TRBV11-2 and TRBJ1-2, with D uncertain. This CDR3 spans 14 amino acids. CDR1 and CDR2 (germline): SGHAT, FQNNGV. The ends were cut back, 4 bases at V and 4 bases at J, with 13 bases in the middle. CDR3: CASSSQATSYGYTF. The CDR3 nucleotides are TGTGCCAGCAGCTCGCAGGCCACGTCCTATGGCTACACCTTC.